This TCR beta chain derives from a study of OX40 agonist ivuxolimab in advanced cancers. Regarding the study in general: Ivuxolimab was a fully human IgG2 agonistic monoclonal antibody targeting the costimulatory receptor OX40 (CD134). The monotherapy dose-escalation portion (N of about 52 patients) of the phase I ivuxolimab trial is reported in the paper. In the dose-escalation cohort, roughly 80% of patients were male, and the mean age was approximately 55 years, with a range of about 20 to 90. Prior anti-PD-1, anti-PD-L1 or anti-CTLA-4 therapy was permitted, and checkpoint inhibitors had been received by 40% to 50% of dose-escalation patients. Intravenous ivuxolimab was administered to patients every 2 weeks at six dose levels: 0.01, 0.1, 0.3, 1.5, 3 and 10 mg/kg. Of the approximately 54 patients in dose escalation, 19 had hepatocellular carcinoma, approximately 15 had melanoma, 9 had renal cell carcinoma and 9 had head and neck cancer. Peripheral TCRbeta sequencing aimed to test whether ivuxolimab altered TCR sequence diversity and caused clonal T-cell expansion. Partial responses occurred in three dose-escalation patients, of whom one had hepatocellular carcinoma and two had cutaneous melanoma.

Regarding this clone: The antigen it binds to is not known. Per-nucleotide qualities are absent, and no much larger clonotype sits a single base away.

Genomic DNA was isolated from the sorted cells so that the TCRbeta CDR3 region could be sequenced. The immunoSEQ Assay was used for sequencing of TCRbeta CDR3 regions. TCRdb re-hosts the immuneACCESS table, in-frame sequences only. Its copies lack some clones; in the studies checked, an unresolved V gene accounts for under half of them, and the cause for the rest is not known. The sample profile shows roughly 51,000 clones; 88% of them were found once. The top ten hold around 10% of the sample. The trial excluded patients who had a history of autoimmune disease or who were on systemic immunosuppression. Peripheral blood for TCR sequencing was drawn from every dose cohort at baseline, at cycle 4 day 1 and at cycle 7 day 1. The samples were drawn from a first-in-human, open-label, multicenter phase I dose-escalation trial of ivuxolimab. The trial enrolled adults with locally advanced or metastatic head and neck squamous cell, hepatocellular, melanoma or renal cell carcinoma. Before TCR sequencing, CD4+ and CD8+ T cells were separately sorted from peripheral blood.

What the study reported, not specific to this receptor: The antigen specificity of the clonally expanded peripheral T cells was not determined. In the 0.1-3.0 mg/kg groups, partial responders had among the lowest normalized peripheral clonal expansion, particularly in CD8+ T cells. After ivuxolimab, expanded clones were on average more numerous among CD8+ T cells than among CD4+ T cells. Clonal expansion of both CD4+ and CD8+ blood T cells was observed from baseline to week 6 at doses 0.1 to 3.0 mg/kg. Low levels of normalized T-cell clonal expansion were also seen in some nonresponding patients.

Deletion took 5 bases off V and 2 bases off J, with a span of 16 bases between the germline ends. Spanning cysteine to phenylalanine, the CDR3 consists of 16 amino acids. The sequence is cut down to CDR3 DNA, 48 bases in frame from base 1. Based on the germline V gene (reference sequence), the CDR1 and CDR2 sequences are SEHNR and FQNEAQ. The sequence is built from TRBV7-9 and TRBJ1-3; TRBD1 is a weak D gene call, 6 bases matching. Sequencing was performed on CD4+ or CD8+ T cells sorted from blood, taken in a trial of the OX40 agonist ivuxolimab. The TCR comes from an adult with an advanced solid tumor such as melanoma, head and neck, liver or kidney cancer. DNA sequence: TGTGCCAGCAGCGGCCCCGGGGGGCCGGCTGGAAACACCATATATTTT. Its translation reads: CASSGPGGPAGNTIYF.